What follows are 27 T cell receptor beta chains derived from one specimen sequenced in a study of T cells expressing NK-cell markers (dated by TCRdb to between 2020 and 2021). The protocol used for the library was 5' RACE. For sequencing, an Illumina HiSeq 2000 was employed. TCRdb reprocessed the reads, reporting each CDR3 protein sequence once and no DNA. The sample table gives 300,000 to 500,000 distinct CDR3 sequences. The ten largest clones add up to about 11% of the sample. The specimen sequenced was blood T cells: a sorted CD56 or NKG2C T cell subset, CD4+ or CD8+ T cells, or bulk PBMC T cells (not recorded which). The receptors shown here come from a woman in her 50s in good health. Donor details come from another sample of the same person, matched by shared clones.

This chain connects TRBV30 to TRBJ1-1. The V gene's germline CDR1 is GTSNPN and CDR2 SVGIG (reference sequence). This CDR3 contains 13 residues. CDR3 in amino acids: CAWSASRGTEAFF.

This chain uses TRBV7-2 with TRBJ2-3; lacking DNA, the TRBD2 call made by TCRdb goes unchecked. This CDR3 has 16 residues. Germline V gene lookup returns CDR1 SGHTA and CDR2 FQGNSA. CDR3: CASSLEGLAGSDTQYF. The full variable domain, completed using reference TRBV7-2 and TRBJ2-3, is GAGVSQSPSNKVTEKGKDVELRCDPISGHTALYWYRQSLGQGLEFLIYFQGNSAPDKSGLPSDRFSAERTGGSVSTLTIQRTQQEDSAVYLCASSLEGLAGSDTQYFGPGTRLTVL.

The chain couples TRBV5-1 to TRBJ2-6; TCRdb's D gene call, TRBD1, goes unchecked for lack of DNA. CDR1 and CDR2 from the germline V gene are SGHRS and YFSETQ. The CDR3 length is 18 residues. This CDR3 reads CASSLITVGKSGANVLTF.

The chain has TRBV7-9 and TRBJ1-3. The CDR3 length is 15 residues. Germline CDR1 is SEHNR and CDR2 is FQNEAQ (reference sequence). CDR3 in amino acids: CASSLEVLSGNTIYF.

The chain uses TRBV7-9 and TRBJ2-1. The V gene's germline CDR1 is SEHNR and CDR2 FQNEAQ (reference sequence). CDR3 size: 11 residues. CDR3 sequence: CASSLGHEQFF.

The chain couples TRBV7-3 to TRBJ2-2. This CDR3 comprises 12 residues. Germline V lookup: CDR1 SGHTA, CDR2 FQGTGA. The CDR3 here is CASSTNTGELFF.

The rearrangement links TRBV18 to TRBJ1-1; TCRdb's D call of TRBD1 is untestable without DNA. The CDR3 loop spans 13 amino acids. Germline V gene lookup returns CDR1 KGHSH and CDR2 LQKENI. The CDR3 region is CASSPDMWTEAFF.

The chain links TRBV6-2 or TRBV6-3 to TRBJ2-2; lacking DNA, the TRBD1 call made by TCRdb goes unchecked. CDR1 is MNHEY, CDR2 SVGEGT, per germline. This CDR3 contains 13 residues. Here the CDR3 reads CASSPQSTGELFF.

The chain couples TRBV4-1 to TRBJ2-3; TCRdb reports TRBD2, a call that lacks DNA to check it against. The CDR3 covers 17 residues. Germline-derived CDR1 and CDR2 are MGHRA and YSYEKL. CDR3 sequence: CASSQELVAGPTDTQYF.

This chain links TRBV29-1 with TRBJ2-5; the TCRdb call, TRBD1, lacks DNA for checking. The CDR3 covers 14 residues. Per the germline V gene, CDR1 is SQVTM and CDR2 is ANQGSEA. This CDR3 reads CSVGPQGNGETQYF.

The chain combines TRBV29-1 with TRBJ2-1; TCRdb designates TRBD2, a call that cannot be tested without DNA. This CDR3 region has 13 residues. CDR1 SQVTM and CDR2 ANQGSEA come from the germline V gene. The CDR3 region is CSFLLAAGGEQFF.

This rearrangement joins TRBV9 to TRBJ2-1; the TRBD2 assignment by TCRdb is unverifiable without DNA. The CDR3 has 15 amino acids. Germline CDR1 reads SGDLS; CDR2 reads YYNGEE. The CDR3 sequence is CASSLGLAEYNEQFF.

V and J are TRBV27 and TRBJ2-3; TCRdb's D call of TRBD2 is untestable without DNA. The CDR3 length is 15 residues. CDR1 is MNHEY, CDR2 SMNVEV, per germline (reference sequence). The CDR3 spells CASSLWRARPDTQYF.

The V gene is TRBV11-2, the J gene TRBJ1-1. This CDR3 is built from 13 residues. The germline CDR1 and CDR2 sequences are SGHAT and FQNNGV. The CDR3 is CASSSVYDSWAFF.

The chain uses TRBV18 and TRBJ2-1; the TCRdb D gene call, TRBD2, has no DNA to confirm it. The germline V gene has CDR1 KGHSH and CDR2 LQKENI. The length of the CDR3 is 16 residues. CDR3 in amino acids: CASSSLLAKEGNEQFF.

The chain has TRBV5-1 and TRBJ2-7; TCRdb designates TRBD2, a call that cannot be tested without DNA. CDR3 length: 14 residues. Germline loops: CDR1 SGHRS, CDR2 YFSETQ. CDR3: CASSLGLADYEQYF.

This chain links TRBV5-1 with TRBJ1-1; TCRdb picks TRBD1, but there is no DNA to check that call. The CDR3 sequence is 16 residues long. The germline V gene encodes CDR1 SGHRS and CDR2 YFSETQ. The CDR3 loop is CASSPGTLQGKTEAFF.

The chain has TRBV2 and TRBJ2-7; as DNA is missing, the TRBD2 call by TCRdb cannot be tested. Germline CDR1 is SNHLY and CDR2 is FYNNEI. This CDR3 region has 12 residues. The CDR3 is CASSATSGSPNF.

CDR3 amino acids: CASSSGVLRGEQYF. This chain uses TRBV12-3 or TRBV12-4 with TRBJ2-7; TCRdb reports TRBD1, a call that lacks DNA to check it against. The CDR3 contains 14 residues.

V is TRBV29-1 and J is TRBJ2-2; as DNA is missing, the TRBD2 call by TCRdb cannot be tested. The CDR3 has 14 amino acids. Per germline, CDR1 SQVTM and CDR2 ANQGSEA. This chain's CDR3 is CSVARTSVGGELFF.

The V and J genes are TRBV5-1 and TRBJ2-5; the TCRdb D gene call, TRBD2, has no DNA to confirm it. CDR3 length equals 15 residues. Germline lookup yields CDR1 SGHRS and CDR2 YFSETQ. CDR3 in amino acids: CASQTWTSGKETQYF.

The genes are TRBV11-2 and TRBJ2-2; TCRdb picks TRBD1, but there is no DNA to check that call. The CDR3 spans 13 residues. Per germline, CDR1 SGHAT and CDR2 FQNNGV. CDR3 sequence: CASRGARTGELFF.

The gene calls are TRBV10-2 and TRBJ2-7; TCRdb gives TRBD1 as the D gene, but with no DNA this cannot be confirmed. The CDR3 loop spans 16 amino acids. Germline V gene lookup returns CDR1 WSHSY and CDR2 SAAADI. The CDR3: CASSESETGRTYEQYF.

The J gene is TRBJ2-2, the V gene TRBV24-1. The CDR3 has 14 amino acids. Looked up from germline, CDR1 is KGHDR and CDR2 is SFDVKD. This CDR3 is CATSDMTVYGELFF.

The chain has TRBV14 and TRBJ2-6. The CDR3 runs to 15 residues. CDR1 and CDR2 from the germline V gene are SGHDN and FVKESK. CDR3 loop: CASSQAAWGANVLTF. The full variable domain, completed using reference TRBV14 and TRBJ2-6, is EAGVTQFPSHSVIEKGQTVTLRCDPISGHDNLYWYRRVMGKEIKFLLHFVKESKQDESGMPNNRFLAERTGGTYSTLKVQPAELEDSGVYFCASSQAAWGANVLTFGAGSRLTVL.

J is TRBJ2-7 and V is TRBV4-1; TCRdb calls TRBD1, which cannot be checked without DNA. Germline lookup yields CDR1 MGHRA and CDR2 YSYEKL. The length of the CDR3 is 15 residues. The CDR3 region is CASSRPGGALYEQYF.

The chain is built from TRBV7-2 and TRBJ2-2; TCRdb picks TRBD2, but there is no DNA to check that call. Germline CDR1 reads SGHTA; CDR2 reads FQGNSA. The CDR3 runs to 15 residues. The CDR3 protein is CASSLGSSRTGELFF.